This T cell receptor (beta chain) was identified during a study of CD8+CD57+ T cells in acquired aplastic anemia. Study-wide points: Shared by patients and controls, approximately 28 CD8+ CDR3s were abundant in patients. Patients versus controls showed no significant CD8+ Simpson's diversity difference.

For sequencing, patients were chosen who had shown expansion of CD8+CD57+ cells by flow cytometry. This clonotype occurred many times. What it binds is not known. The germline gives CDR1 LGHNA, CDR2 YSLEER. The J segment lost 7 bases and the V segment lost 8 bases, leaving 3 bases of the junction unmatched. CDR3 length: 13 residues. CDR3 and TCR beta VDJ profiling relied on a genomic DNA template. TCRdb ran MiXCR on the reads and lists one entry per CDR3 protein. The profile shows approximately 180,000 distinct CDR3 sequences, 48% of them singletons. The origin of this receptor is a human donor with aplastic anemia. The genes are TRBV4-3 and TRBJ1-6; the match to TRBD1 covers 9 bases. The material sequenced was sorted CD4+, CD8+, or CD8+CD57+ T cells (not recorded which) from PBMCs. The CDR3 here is CASGTGYNSPLHF. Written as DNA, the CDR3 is TGCGCCAGCGGGACAGGGTACAATTCACCCCTCCACTTT.